This T cell receptor (beta chain) originates from a study of blood T cell repertoires in COVID-19. Study context: Collection of acute and convalescent COVID-19 samples took place in the United States, Italy and Spain.

The CDR3 consists of 13 residues. V was pared by 5 bases and J by 3 bases, with 11 bases between. Germline V gene sequence: CDR1 SGHNT, CDR2 YYREEE (reference sequence). In the original processing: Amplifying reference gene primers gave estimates of nucleated cell counts. The repertoire was sequenced with immunoSEQ multiplex PCR; TCRdb's copy has only in-frame clones and lacks some. V and J calls and clone size are given by that table; D and trimming were obtained from the DNA. The sample has approximately 25,000 clones, about 90% seen once. The clonotype originates from a man between 65 and 79 years old with active COVID-19. The genes are TRBV5-4 and TRBJ2-5; a weak D match, TRBD2 (6 bases). The sample was peripheral blood. For the CDR3, the DNA is TGTGCCAGCAGTCCGACGGGGGAAGAGACCCAGTACTTC. Amino acid sequence: CASSPTGEETQYF.